Reported below is one TCR beta chain. Its antigen remains unidentified. Nominally healthy donors provided the samples, though records likely missed some immune exposures. Germline V CDR1 and CDR2: SQVTM, ANQGSEA. This CDR3 has 13 amino acids. V shed 3 bases and J 6 bases; nucleotides not matched to a gene: 3. This entry belongs to a study of cytomegalovirus exposure and HLA in healthy donors. Looking at the study overall: Most donors, around 81% of 398 genotyped, fell in the Caucasian-associated ancestry cluster. Overall study results and limits: In vitro testing confirmed a few CMV-associated chains as specific for CMV antigens.

The PCR contained 60 Vbeta and 13 Jbeta primers. Only in-frame clones appear in the TCRdb table, and some are missing; sequencing was by immunoSEQ multiplex PCR. The sample includes roughly 150,000 clones, roughly 82% of them seen just once. The receptor's source is a woman aged 50 to 60 in good health and CMV-seropositive. The rearrangement joins TRBV29-1 to TRBJ2-1; 9 bases map to TRBD2. Sequencing input: PBMCs. The CDR3 spells CSVEGGGANEQFF. The CDR3 DNA sequence: TGCAGCGTTGAGGGCGGGGGGGCCAATGAGCAGTTCTTC.